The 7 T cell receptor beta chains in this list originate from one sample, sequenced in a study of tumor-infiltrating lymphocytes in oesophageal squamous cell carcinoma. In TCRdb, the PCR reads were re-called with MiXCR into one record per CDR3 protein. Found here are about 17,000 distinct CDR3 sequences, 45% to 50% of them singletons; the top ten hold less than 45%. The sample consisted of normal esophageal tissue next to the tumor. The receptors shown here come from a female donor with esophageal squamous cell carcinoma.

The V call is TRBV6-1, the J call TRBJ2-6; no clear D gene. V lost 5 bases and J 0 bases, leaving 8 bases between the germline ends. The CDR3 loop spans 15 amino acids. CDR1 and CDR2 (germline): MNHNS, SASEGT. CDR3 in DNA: TGTGCCAGCAGTCAGGATTTCTCTGGGGCCAACGTCCTGACTTTC. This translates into CASSQDFSGANVLTF.

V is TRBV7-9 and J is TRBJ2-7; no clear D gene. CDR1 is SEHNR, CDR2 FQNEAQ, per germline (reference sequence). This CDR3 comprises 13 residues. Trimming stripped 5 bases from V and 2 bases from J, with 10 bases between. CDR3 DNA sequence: TGTGCCAGCAGCCCTGGGCCCCCCTACGAGCAGTACTTC. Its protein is CASSPGPPYEQYF.

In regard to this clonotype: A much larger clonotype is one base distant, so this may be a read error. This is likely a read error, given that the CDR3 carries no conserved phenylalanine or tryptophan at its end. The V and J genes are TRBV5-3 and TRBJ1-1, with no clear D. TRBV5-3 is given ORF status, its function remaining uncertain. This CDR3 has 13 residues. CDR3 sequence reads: CASSLETNTEAFL. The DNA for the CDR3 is TGTGCCAGCAGCTTAGAGACCAACACTGAAGCTTTCTTG.

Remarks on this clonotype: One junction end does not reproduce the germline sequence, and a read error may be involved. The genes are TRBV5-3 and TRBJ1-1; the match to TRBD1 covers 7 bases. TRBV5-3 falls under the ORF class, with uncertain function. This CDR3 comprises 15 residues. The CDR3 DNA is TGTGCCAGCAGCTCCCGACAGGGAGGAAACACTGAAGCTTTCTTT. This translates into CASSSRQGGNTEAFF.

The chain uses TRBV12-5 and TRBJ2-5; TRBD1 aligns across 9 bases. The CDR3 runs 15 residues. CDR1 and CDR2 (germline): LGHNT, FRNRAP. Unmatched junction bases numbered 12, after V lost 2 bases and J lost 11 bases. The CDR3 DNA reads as TGTGCTAGTGGTTTGCAGAACAGGGGGCGTGTTAGGCAGTACTTC. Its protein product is CASGLQNRGRVRQYF.

The CDR3 DNA is TGTGCCAGCAGCTCCAAAACTAGCGGGGGACCAGATACGCAGTATTTT. It translates to CASSSKTSGGPDTQYF. The V call is TRBV7-8, the J call TRBJ2-3; TRBD2 matches 11 bases. Losses at the gene ends were 4 bases for V and 4 bases for J; bases not matched to a gene: 7. The CDR3 is made up of 16 amino acids. Germline V CDR1 and CDR2: SGHVS, FQNEAQ.

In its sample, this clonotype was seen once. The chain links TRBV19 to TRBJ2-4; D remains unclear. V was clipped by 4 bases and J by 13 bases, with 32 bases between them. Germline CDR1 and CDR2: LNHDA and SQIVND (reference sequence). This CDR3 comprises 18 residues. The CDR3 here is CASSRAWIYPNFDNEQYF. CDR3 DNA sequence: TGTGCCAGTAGTAGGGCCTGGATCTACCCTAACTTTGACAATGAGCAGTACTTC.